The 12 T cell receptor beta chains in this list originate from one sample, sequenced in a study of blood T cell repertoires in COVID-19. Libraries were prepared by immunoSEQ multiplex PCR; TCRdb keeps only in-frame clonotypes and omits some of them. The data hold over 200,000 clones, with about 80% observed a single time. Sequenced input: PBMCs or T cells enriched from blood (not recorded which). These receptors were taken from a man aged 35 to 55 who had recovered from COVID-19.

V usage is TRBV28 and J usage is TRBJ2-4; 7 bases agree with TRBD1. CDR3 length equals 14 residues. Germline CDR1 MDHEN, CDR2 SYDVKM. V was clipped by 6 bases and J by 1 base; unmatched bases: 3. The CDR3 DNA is TGTGCCAGCAGCCTACAGGGGGCCAAAAACATTCAGTACTTC. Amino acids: CASSLQGAKNIQYF.

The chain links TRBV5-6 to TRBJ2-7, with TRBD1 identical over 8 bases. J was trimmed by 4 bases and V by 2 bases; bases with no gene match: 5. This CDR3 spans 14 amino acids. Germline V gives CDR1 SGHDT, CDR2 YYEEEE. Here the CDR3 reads CASSFRQGRYEQYF. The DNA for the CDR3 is TGTGCCAGCAGCTTCCGACAGGGGAGGTACGAGCAGTACTTC. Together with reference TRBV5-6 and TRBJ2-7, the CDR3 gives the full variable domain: DAGVTQSPTHLIKTRGQQVTLRCSPKSGHDTVSWYQQALGQGPQFIFQYYEEEERQRGNFPDRFSGHQFPNYSSELNVNALLLGDSALYLCASSFRQGRYEQYFGPGTRLTVT.

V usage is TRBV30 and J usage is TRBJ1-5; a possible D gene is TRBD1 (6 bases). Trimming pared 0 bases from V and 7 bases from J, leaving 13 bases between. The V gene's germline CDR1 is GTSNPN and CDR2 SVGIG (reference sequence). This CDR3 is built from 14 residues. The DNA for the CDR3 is TGTGCCTGGAGTGTCCAAGGGAGGGGGCAGCCCCAGCATTTT. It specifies CAWSVQGRGQPQHF.

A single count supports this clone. The CDR3 here is CASSQPPGLAGGEETQYF. The CDR3 coding sequence is TGCGCCAGCAGCCAACCGCCGGGACTAGCGGGAGGGGAAGAGACCCAGTACTTC. The rearrangement links TRBV4-1 to TRBJ2-5, with TRBD2 identical over 16 bases. Germline-derived CDR1 and CDR2 are MGHRA and YSYEKL. This CDR3 has 18 amino acids. V was pared by 2 bases and J by 3 bases, with 6 bases of the junction left unmatched.

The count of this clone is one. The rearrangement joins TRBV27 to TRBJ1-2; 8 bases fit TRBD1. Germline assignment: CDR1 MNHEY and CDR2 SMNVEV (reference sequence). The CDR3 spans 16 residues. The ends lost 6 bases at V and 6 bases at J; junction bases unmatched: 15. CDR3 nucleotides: TGTGCCAGCAGCCTCGGACAGGGAATCTGGGGAAATGGCTACACCTTC. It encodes CASSLGQGIWGNGYTF.

As DNA, the CDR3 is TGTGCCAGTAAACCCCCAGGGGGCAACTATGGCTACACCTTC. This translates into CASKPPGGNYGYTF. The V call is TRBV19, the J call TRBJ1-2, with 8 bases aligning to TRBD1. The germline V gene has CDR1 LNHDA and CDR2 SQIVND (reference sequence). The CDR3 has 14 residues. The V gene end was trimmed by 7 bases and the J gene end by 2 bases; junction bases not matched to a gene: 6.

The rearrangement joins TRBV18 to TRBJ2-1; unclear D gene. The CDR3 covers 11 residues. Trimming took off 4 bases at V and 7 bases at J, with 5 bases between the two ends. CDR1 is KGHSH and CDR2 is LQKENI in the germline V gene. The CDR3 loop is CASSLLNEQFF. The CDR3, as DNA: TGTGCCAGCTCACTCCTGAATGAGCAGTTCTTC.

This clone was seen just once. CDR3 coding DNA: TGCGCCAGCAGCTTCGCGGACAGGGCTGGAGATACGCAGTATTTT. Residues: CASSFADRAGDTQYF. The chain carries TRBV5-1 and TRBJ2-3; 8 nucleotides match TRBD1. Germline lookup yields CDR1 SGHRS and CDR2 YFSETQ. Trimming at V came to 2 bases and at J to 5 bases, leaving 7 bases not matched to a gene. The CDR3 has 15 residues.

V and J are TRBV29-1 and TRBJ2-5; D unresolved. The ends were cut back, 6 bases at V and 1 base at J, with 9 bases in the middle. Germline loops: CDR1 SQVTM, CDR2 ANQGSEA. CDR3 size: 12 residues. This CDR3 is CSVRQIQETQYF. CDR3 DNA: TGCAGCGTAAGACAAATCCAAGAGACCCAGTACTTC.

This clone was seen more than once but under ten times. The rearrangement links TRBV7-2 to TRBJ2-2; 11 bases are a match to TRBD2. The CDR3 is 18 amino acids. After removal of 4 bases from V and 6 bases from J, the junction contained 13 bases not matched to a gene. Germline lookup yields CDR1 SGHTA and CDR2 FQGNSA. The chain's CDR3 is CASSSVAGGPTWAGELFF. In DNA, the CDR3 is TGTGCCAGCAGCTCAGTAGCGGGGGGGCCGACGTGGGCCGGGGAGCTGTTTTTT. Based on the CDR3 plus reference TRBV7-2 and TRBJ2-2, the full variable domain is GAGVSQSPSNKVTEKGKDVELRCDPISGHTALYWYRQSLGQGLEFLIYFQGNSAPDKSGLPSDRFSAERTGGSVSTLTIQRTQQEDSAVYLCASSSVAGGPTWAGELFFGEGSRLTVL.

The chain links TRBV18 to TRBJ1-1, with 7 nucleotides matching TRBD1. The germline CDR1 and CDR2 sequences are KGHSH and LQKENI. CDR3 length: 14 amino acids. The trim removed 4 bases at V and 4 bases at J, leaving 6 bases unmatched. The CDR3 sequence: CASSLTGAGTEAFF. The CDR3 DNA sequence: TGTGCCAGCTCACTTACAGGGGCGGGCACTGAAGCTTTCTTT.

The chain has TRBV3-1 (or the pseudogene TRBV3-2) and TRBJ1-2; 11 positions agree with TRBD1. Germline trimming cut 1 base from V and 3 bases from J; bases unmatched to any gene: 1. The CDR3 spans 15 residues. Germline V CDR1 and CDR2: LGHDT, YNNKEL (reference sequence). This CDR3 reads CASSQGTGGDYGYTF. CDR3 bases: TGTGCCAGCAGCCAAGGGACAGGGGGCGACTATGGCTACACCTTC.